The 13 T cell receptor beta chains given below trace back to one sample, sequenced in a study of T cells in Graves' hyperthyroidism and ophthalmopathy. RNA transcripts were the template for amplifying TCR beta CDR3 regions. The HTBI primer set served for first-round RT-PCR of the TCR CDR3. MiXCR, run by TCRdb on the multiplex PCR reads, gives a single entry per CDR3 protein. The table includes a few hundred thousand distinct CDR3 sequences, roughly 15% detected once. The sequenced material came from blood. The receptor source for this set is a woman between 18 and 30 years old with Graves' hyperthyroidism.

Many counts were recorded for this clonotype. V usage is TRBV20-1 and J usage is TRBJ1-1; D ambiguous. V lost 0 bases and J lost 1, with 6 bases in between. CDR1 DFQATT and CDR2 SNEGSKA come from the germline V gene (reference sequence). CDR3 length: 13 amino acids. The CDR3 spells CSAREKGNTEAFF. Here the CDR3 DNA reads TGCAGTGCTAGAGAGAAGGGGAACACTGAAGCTTTCTTT.

This clonotype appeared many times. The chain carries TRBV19 and TRBJ2-2; a weak D match, TRBD1 (5 bases). The V gene lost 7 bases and the J gene lost 6 bases, with 12 bases spanning the gap. Germline CDR1 is LNHDA and CDR2 is SQIVND (reference sequence). The CDR3 length is 13 residues. CDR3 sequence: CASIDSSPGELFF. The CDR3 DNA reads as TGTGCCAGTATCGACAGCAGTCCCGGGGAGCTGTTTTTT.

Many counts were recorded for this clonotype. The chain has TRBV6-2 or TRBV6-3 and TRBJ1-2; D remains unclear. V was clipped by 4 bases and J by 0 bases, with 15 bases between them. Per germline, CDR1 MNHEY and CDR2 SVGEGT. This CDR3 has 16 residues. In nucleotides, the CDR3 is TGTGCCAGCAGTTTGTCAGAGACGATTTCTAACTATGGCTACACCTTC. Translation gives CASSLSETISNYGYTF.

The chain uses TRBV7-9 and TRBJ1-1, with TRBD1 matching over 7 bases. This CDR3 comprises 16 residues. Germline CDR1 SEHNR, CDR2 FQNEAQ (reference sequence). J lost 2 bases, V lost 5 bases, and 11 bases had no gene match. Written as DNA, the CDR3 is TGTGCCAGCAGCATTGGTCCGGGACAGAGAAACACTGAAGCTTTCTTT. Protein sequence: CASSIGPGQRNTEAFF.

This clonotype turned up a few times. The chain employs TRBV13 and TRBJ2-1; TRBD2 might be the D (6 bases). V was clipped by 5 bases and J by 0 bases, with 11 bases between them. CDR1 is PRHDT, CDR2 FYEKMQ, per germline (reference sequence). The CDR3 sequence is 15 residues long. DNA for the CDR3: TGTGCCAGCAGCGTAGACGGGGGCTCCTACAATGAGCAGTTCTTC. It specifies CASSVDGGSYNEQFF.

This clonotype was recorded a few times. This chain uses TRBV28 with TRBJ2-7; 9 bases match TRBD1. The ends lost 4 bases at V and 1 base at J; junction bases unmatched: 5. The CDR3 has 15 residues. Germline V CDR1 and CDR2: MDHEN, SYDVKM. CDR3: CASSSGTGQSYEQYF. As DNA, the CDR3 is TGTGCCAGCAGTTCCGGGACAGGGCAATCCTACGAGCAGTACTTC. Drawing the rest from reference TRBV28 and TRBJ2-7, the complete variable domain is DVKVTQSSRYLVKRTGEKVFLECVQDMDHENMFWYRQDPGLGLRLIYFSYDVKMKEKGDIPEGYSVSREKKERFSLILESASTNQTSMYLCASSSGTGQSYEQYFGPGTRLTVT.

Comments on this clonotype: Since a much larger clone is just one base distant, this may be a read error. The conserved closing phenylalanine or tryptophan is absent in this CDR3, likely reflecting a read error. The V gene is TRBV12-3 or TRBV12-4, the J gene TRBJ2-6; D uncertain. The ends were cut back, 3 bases at V and 0 bases at J, with 6 bases in the middle. CDR3 length: 15 amino acids. The CDR3 nucleotides are TGTGCCAGCAGTTTTTCGGCCTCTGGGGCCAACGTCCTGACTTCC. Residues: CASSFSASGANVLTS.

This chain joins TRBV28 and TRBJ2-5; 11 nucleotides align to TRBD2. The CDR3 covers 15 residues. With V trimmed by 3 bases and J by 4 bases, 4 bases remained unmatched. Germline-derived CDR1 and CDR2 are MDHEN and SYDVKM. The CDR3 sequence: CASSFIAGGAETQYF. For the CDR3, the DNA is TGTGCCAGCAGTTTTATAGCGGGAGGGGCAGAGACCCAGTACTTC.

This clonotype was detected a few times. The J gene is TRBJ2-7, the V gene TRBV28; TRBD2 agrees at 8 bases. Germline values: CDR1 MDHEN, CDR2 SYDVKM. V gave up 5 bases and J gave up 3 bases; unmatched junction bases: 9. The CDR3 consists of 15 residues. CDR3 sequence (DNA): TGTGCCAGCAGTCCCGGGGGGGGACCATACTACGAGCAGTACTTC. It yields the protein CASSPGGGPYYEQYF.

This clonotype was observed a few times. The rearrangement uses TRBV11-1 and TRBJ2-6; tentative D call: TRBD1 (5 bases). V was cut by 3 bases and J by 0 bases, with 12 bases left in between. The CDR3 spans 17 residues. Per germline, CDR1 SGHAT and CDR2 FQDESV (reference sequence). The CDR3 DNA reads as TGTGCCAGCAGCTTGGGTCTCGACAGCTCTGGGGCCAACGTCCTGACTTTC. Translated: CASSLGLDSSGANVLTF.

This clonotype showed up just a few times. The chain has TRBV7-2 and TRBJ2-5; 13 bases agree with TRBD2. J was trimmed by 4 bases and V by 3 bases; bases with no gene match: 5. Germline V lookup: CDR1 SGHTA, CDR2 FQGNSA. The CDR3 contains 16 residues. The CDR3 sequence: CASSFRTSGRGETQYF. CDR3 sequence (DNA): TGTGCCAGCAGCTTCCGGACTAGCGGGAGAGGAGAGACCCAGTACTTC.

This chain connects TRBV30 to TRBJ1-4; D remains ambiguous. From germline, CDR1 is GTSNPN and CDR2 SVGIG (reference sequence). Trimming stripped 5 bases from V and 0 bases from J, with 7 bases between. CDR3 length: 13 amino acids. The CDR3 DNA sequence: TGTGCCTGGGAAGAGCCAACTAATGAAAAACTGTTTTTT. It is translated as CAWEEPTNEKLFF.

This rearrangement joins TRBV2 to TRBJ1-5; the match to TRBD1 covers 7 bases. Losses at the gene ends were 5 bases for V and 5 bases for J; bases not matched to a gene: 6. The CDR3 runs to 14 residues. The germline gives CDR1 SNHLY, CDR2 FYNNEI. CDR3 sequence: CASSPRQGDQPQHF. The CDR3 bases are TGTGCCAGCAGTCCCAGACAGGGTGATCAGCCCCAGCATTTT.